This TCR beta chain was captured in a study of cytomegalovirus exposure and HLA in healthy donors. PCR employed 60 Vbeta and 13 Jbeta primers. Method: immunoSEQ multiplex PCR; TCRdb's copy keeps in-frame clones and lacks some. This sample carries 150,000 to 180,000 clones, 70% to 80% of them seen once, and the ten largest clones take 7.5% to 9%. Trimming pared 5 bases from V and 6 bases from J, leaving 13 bases between. Germline-derived CDR1 and CDR2 are SGHTA and FQGNSA. The CDR3 loop spans 13 amino acids. The sequence came from a man under 40 in good health and CMV-seropositive. The chain couples TRBV7-2 to TRBJ1-2; D uncertain. Sample: PBMCs. CDR3 sequence: CASSTHGVDGYTF. As DNA, the CDR3 is TGTGCCAGCAGCACCCACGGGGTTGATGGCTACACCTTC.